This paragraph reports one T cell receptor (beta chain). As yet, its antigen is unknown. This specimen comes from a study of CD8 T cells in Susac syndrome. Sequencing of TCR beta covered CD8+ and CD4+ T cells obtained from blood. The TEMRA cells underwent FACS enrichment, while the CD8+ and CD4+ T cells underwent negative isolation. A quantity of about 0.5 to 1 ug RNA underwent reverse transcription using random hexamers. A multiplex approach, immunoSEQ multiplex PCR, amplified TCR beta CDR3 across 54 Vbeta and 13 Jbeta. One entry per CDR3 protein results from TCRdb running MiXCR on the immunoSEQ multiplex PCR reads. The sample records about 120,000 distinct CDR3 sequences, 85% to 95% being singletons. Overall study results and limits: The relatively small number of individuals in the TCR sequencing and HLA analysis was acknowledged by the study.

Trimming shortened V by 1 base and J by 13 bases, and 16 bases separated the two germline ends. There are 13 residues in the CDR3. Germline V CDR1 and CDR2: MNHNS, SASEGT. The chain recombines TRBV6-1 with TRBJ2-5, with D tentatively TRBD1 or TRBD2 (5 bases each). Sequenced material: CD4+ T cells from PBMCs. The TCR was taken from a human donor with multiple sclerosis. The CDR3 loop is CASSEGGSLASYF. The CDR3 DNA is TGTGCCAGCAGTGAAGGGGGGTCGCTAGCTTCGTACTTC.